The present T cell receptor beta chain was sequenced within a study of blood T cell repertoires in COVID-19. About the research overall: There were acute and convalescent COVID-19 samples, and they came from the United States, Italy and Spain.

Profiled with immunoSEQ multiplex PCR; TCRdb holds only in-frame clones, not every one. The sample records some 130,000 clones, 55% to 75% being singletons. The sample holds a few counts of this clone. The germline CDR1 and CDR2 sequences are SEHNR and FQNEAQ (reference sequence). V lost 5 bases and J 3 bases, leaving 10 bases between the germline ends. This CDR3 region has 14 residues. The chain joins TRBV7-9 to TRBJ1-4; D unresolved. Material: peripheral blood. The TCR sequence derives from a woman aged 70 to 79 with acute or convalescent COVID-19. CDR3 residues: CASSQQVANEKLFF. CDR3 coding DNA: TGTGCCAGCAGCCAGCAGGTGGCTAATGAAAAACTGTTTTTT. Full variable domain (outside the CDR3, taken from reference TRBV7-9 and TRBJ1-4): DTGVSQNPRHKITKRGQNVTFRCDPISEHNRLYWYRQTLGQGPEFLTYFQNEAQLEKSRLLSDRFSAERPKGSFSTLEIQRTEQGDSAMYLCASSQQVANEKLFFGSGTQLSVL.